Below, 17 T cell receptor beta chains from the same sample are listed, as sequenced in a study of blood T cell repertoires in COVID-19 (TCRdb year 2020). Library creation used the immunoSEQ multiplex PCR assay. The source is immuneACCESS, and TCRdb retained only in-frame sequences with V and J called. Part of the clones is not carried over; for the studies checked, unresolved V genes explain less than half of this, and the remainder is unexplained. The sample contains 45,000 or so clones, around 80% of them found a single time. The ten most abundant clones make up around 15% of the sample. Specimen: peripheral blood. The receptors were sampled from a human donor in a cohort sampled during active COVID-19.

The chain uses TRBV19 and TRBJ1-5, with D maybe TRBD1 (6 bases). Trimming took 6 bases from V and 3 from J, leaving 18 bases between them. The CDR3 is made up of 16 amino acids. Germline CDR1 and CDR2: LNHDA and SQIVND (reference sequence). The CDR3 DNA reads as TGTGCCAGTAGACATATCTCGACAGGTACCAATCAGCCCCAGCATTTT. Its translation is CASRHISTGTNQPQHF.

This clone was recorded only once. The gene calls are TRBV30 and TRBJ2-1, with TRBD2 as a possible D gene (6 bases). CDR3 size: 15 residues. Germline V gene lookup returns CDR1 GTSNPN and CDR2 SVGIG (reference sequence). V shed 4 bases and J shed 5 bases, with 18 bases lying between them. Written as DNA, the CDR3 is TGTGCCTGGAAGACCCGGGACTCAGAGAACAATGAGCAGTTCTTC. Its translation is CAWKTRDSENNEQFF. The variable domain in full, completed from reference TRBV30 and TRBJ2-1, reads SQTIHQWPATLVQPVGSPLSLECTVEGTSNPNLYWYRQAAGRGLQLLFYSVGIGQISSEVPQNLSASRPQDRQFILSSKKLLLSDSGFYLCAWKTRDSENNEQFFGPGTRLTVL.

The chain combines TRBV29-1 with TRBJ1-2, with D unresolved. The CDR3 totals 11 residues. Germline V CDR1 and CDR2: SQVTM, ANQGSEA. The V gene lost 4 bases and the J gene lost 3 bases, with 6 bases spanning the gap. The CDR3 region has the DNA TGCAGCGTTGGAGGATACTATGGCTACACCTTC. It translates to CSVGGYYGYTF.

V and J are TRBV7-9 and TRBJ2-1; D call uncertain. Germline V gene sequence: CDR1 SEHNR, CDR2 FQNEAQ (reference sequence). The CDR3 has 15 amino acids. Trimming stripped 4 bases from V and 4 bases from J, with 14 bases between. As DNA, the CDR3 is TGTGCCAGCAGCTCCCTGGGCAGGAAATACAATGAGCAGTTCTTC. As protein: CASSSLGRKYNEQFF.

This clone was observed a few times. This chain connects TRBV10-3 to TRBJ1-5; TRBD1 is a possible D gene (6 bases). V was cut by 8 bases and J by 0 bases, with 14 bases left in between. Germline CDR1 is ENHRY and CDR2 is SYGVKD. The CDR3 runs to 15 residues. The CDR3 reads CAIGQGRNSNQPQHF. The CDR3 DNA sequence: TGTGCCATCGGCCAGGGGAGAAATAGCAATCAGCCCCAGCATTTT.

The chain joins TRBV15 to TRBJ1-5, with no clear D. Germline loops: CDR1 LNHNV, CDR2 YYDKDF (reference sequence). The CDR3 contains 12 residues. Trimming shortened V by 4 bases and J by 5 bases, and 6 bases separated the two germline ends. The CDR3 region is CATSTSDQPQHF. CDR3 in DNA: TGTGCCACCAGCACATCGGATCAGCCCCAGCATTTT.

This clone was seen a few times. The chain joins TRBV19 to TRBJ1-3; D is uncertain. Germline CDR1 and CDR2: LNHDA and SQIVND (reference sequence). The CDR3 length is 17 residues. The germline V and J ends were trimmed by 3 bases and 0 bases, with 15 bases remaining between them. In DNA form, the CDR3 reads TGTGCCAGTAGTATTGCGGGCCCAACATTCTCTGGAAACACCATATATTTT. It translates to CASSIAGPTFSGNTIYF.

The chain recombines TRBV2 with TRBJ2-7; D is perhaps TRBD2 (5 bases). V lost 5 bases and J lost 5, with 16 bases in between. The germline CDR1 and CDR2 sequences are SNHLY and FYNNEI. This CDR3 has 14 residues. The CDR3 protein is CASSRRRHGHEQYF. In nucleotides, the CDR3 is TGTGCCAGCAGTCGGAGGCGCCACGGGCACGAGCAGTACTTC.

Details on this clone: Additional DNA sequences in this sample encode the identical CDR3. The gene calls are TRBV11-3 and TRBJ2-7; D may be TRBD1 or TRBD2 (5 bases each). This CDR3 has 16 amino acids. V was trimmed by 9 bases and J by 5 bases, leaving 26 bases between them. Germline V lookup: CDR1 SGHNT, CDR2 YENEEA. The CDR3 loop reads CASSAPDGHVRNEQYF. For the CDR3, the DNA is TGTGCCAGTAGCGCGCCAGACGGACACGTAAGAAACGAGCAGTACTTC. The full variable domain, its missing parts supplied by reference TRBV11-3 and TRBJ2-7, is EAGVVQSPRYKIIEKKQPVAFWCNPISGHNTLYWYLQNLGQGPELLIRYENEEAVDDSQLPKDRFSAERLKGVDSTLKIQPAELGDSAVYLCASSAPDGHVRNEQYFGPGTRLTVT.

This clone has only one observation. The gene calls are TRBV5-6 and TRBJ2-1, with D possibly matching TRBD2 (6 bases). The CDR3 is made up of 16 amino acids. Germline V gene sequence: CDR1 SGHDT, CDR2 YYEEEE. With 4 bases removed from V and 8 bases from J, the gap between germline ends came to 22 bases. CDR3 protein: CASSALGTEGYDEQFF. In DNA form, the CDR3 reads TGTGCCAGCAGCGCCCTCGGGACGGAGGGTTATGATGAGCAGTTCTTC.

The chain employs TRBV5-5 and TRBJ2-2, with D tentatively TRBD1 (6 bases). Germline CDR1 is SGHKS and CDR2 is YYEKEE (reference sequence). The CDR3 is 15 residues long. The V end lost 1 base, the J end lost 1 base, and 8 bases lay between the germline ends. CDR3: CASSLTGQNTGELFF. DNA of the CDR3: TGTGCCAGCAGCTTGACGGGACAGAACACCGGGGAGCTGTTTTTT.

V is TRBV27 and J is TRBJ2-7; possible D gene TRBD2, 5 bases. Germline values: CDR1 MNHEY, CDR2 SMNVEV (reference sequence). This CDR3 has 14 residues. Trimming pared 5 bases from V and 5 bases from J, leaving 16 bases between. The CDR3 loop reads CASSPSLGVHEQYF. The CDR3 nucleotides are TGTGCCAGCAGTCCCTCTTTGGGAGTACACGAGCAGTACTTC.

This chain uses TRBV13 with TRBJ2-3; TRBD2 aligns across 14 bases. The CDR3 consists of 17 residues. CDR1 is PRHDT, CDR2 FYEKMQ, per germline (reference sequence). Germline trimming cut 5 bases from V and 1 base from J; bases unmatched to any gene: 5. The CDR3 is CASSERLAGGRTDTQYF. For the CDR3, the DNA is TGTGCCAGCAGCGAACGACTAGCGGGAGGGCGCACAGATACGCAGTATTTT. Looking up the rest from reference TRBV13 and TRBJ2-3 gives the full variable domain: AAGVIQSPRHLIKEKRETATLKCYPIPRHDTVYWYQQGPGQDPQFLISFYEKMQSDKGSIPDRFSAQQFSDYHSELNMSSLELGDSALYFCASSERLAGGRTDTQYFGPGTRLTVL.

The rearrangement links TRBV2 to TRBJ2-1; 7 bases agree with TRBD2. Germline trimming cut 7 bases from V and 7 bases from J; bases unmatched to any gene: 7. The CDR3 spans 13 residues. Germline CDR1 SNHLY, CDR2 FYNNEI. CDR3 sequence: CASKWEGRNEQFF. As DNA, the CDR3 is TGTGCCAGCAAGTGGGAGGGCCGGAATGAGCAGTTCTTC.

This clone was recorded once. The chain employs TRBV3-1 (or the pseudogene TRBV3-2) and TRBJ2-2; D possibly corresponds to TRBD2 (7 bases). CDR3 length: 15 residues. Germline CDR1 LGHDT, CDR2 YNNKEL (reference sequence). V was cut by 5 bases and J by 2 bases, with 12 bases left in between. As DNA, the CDR3 is TGTGCCAGCAGCTTAGGGGGACTAAACACCGGGGAGCTGTTTTTT. Its protein is CASSLGGLNTGELFF.

In nucleotides, the CDR3 is TGTGCCAGCAGCTTAGGCAGGGGAAACTCCTACGAGCAGTACTTC. Its translation is CASSLGRGNSYEQYF. This chain links TRBV7-8 with TRBJ2-7, with a tentative D call TRBD1 (6 bases). CDR3 length: 15 amino acids. V lost 1 base and J 0 bases, leaving 10 bases between the germline ends. Germline V lookup: CDR1 SGHVS, CDR2 FQNEAQ. The full variable domain, its missing parts supplied by reference TRBV7-8 and TRBJ2-7, is GAGVSQSPRYKVAKRGQDVALRCDPISGHVSLFWYQQALGQGPEFLTYFQNEAQLDKSGLPSDRFFAERPEGSVSTLKIQRTQQEDSAVYLCASSLGRGNSYEQYFGPGTRLTVT.

The chain is built from TRBV5-1 and TRBJ1-2; D is unclear. The CDR3 is 14 amino acids. CDR1 is SGHRS, CDR2 YFSETQ, per germline. The V and J ends lost 4 bases and 4 bases respectively, with 14 bases between them. The CDR3 DNA sequence: TGCGCCAGCAGCCCGGGAGGATCGGCCTATGGCTACACCTTC. Its protein product is CASSPGGSAYGYTF.